Listed here are 2 T cell receptor beta chains from one sample, sequenced in a study of blood T cell repertoires in COVID-19. Sequenced by immunoSEQ multiplex PCR; TCRdb stores in-frame clones only, minus some. This sample has some 78,000 clones, with about 91% found just once. The specimen sequenced was peripheral blood. The receptors originated from a man aged 70 or older with active or convalescent COVID-19.

About this clone itself: The junction differs from germline at one of its ends, possibly a read error. J is TRBJ2-7 and V is TRBV11-2, with 10 bases fitting TRBD1. CDR3 length: 16 residues. CDR1 and CDR2 from the germline V gene are SGHAT and FQNNGV. The chain's CDR3 is CASSHNRDRGSNEQYF. The CDR3 nucleotides read TGTGCCAGCAGCCATAACCGGGACAGGGGCTCCAACGAGCAGTACTTC. The entire variable domain, with the rest obtained from reference TRBV11-2 and TRBJ2-7, is as follows: EAGVAQSPRYKIIEKRQSVAFWCNPISGHATLYWYQQILGQGPKLLIQFQNNGVVDDSQLPKDRFSAERLKGVDSTLKIQPAKLEDSAVYLCASSHNRDRGSNEQYFGPGTRLTVT.

The CDR3 spells CASSPGASGGDTQYF. As DNA, the CDR3 is TGTGCCAGCAGCCCCGGGGCTAGCGGGGGGGATACGCAGTATTTT. This sequence joins TRBV3-1 (or the pseudogene TRBV3-2) and TRBJ2-3; 11 nucleotides match TRBD2. Germline V gives CDR1 LGHDT, CDR2 YNNKEL (reference sequence). V dropped 4 bases and J dropped 6; count of bases not matched to a gene: 6. This CDR3 has 15 amino acids.